Presented here are 23 T cell receptor beta chains from one specimen sequenced in a study of cytomegalovirus exposure and HLA in healthy donors. Only in-frame clones appear in the TCRdb table, and some are missing; sequencing was by immunoSEQ multiplex PCR. The sample yields 71,000 or so clones, approximately 94% seen once. The sequencing sample was made of PBMCs. The receptors shown here come from a man aged 18 to 35 in good health and CMV-seropositive.

The chain couples TRBV9 to TRBJ2-1, with a tentative D call TRBD2 (5 bases). The ends were cut back, 3 bases at V and 7 bases at J, with 11 bases in the middle. Germline loops: CDR1 SGDLS, CDR2 YYNGEE. This CDR3 has 13 residues. CDR3 nucleotide sequence: TGTGCCAGCAGCGACTATCGGGGAAATGAGCAGTTCTTC. As protein: CASSDYRGNEQFF.

This chain uses TRBV7-2 with TRBJ1-1; D remains ambiguous. Germline assignment: CDR1 SGHTA and CDR2 FQGNSA. Deletions cut 4 bases from V and 0 bases from J, with 6 bases between. This CDR3 region has 13 residues. The CDR3 nucleotides are TGTGCCAGCAGCTCGCGAATGAACACTGAAGCTTTCTTT. Translated: CASSSRMNTEAFF.

The V and J genes are TRBV29-1 and TRBJ2-7; maybe TRBD1 (5 bases). There are 16 residues in the CDR3. Trimming stripped 1 base from V and 0 bases from J, with 16 bases between. Germline lookup yields CDR1 SQVTM and CDR2 ANQGSEA. CDR3 amino acids: CSVEGKTDTNSYEQYF. CDR3 in DNA: TGCAGCGTTGAAGGCAAAACGGACACTAACTCCTACGAGCAGTACTTC.

This sequence joins TRBV6-6 and TRBJ2-5, with D perhaps matching TRBD2 (6 bases). This CDR3 has 15 residues. V shed 5 bases and J shed 4 bases, with 17 bases lying between them. CDR1 and CDR2 from the germline V gene are MNHNY and SVGAGI (reference sequence). CDR3 in amino acids: CASSPSGVEVETQYF. The CDR3 DNA reads as TGTGCCAGCAGTCCATCGGGGGTTGAGGTAGAGACCCAGTACTTC.

V gene TRBV4-1 combines with J gene TRBJ2-5, with a possible D match to TRBD1 (5 bases). Germline V gene data show CDR1 as MGHRA and CDR2 as YSYEKL. The V and J ends lost 0 bases and 1 base respectively, with 9 bases between them. The CDR3 loop spans 15 amino acids. In nucleotides, the CDR3 is TGCGCCAGCAGCCAAGAAGGGGCAGCCCAAGAGACCCAGTACTTC. Its protein product is CASSQEGAAQETQYF.

The genes are TRBV7-9 and TRBJ1-1, with a possible D match to TRBD1 (6 bases). The CDR3 sequence is 15 residues long. Germline V gene sequence: CDR1 SEHNR, CDR2 FQNEAQ (reference sequence). The V end was cut by 3 bases, the J end by 4 bases, with 15 bases between. The CDR3 DNA sequence: TGTGCCAGCAGCTTGTCGGGCTTAGGGGGCACTGAAGCTTTCTTT. Translation: CASSLSGLGGTEAFF.

The chain carries TRBV27 and TRBJ2-7, with 8 bases fitting TRBD1. The CDR3 spans 17 residues. The germline V gene encodes CDR1 MNHEY and CDR2 SMNVEV (reference sequence). J gave up 1 base and V 6 bases, and 14 bases lay outside the gene matches. The CDR3 DNA reads TGTGCCAGCAGACCTGAACCCGACAGGGGAGCGTCCTACGAGCAGTACTTC. Encoded protein: CASRPEPDRGASYEQYF.

The CDR3 is CASSLESGSNQPQHF. The DNA of the CDR3 is TGTGCCAGCAGCTTAGAATCAGGGTCCAATCAGCCCCAGCATTTT. This chain links TRBV7-8 with TRBJ1-5; D perhaps matches TRBD1 (5 bases). The CDR3 loop spans 15 amino acids. CDR1 and CDR2 (germline): SGHVS, FQNEAQ. The germline V and J ends were trimmed by 1 base and 3 bases, with 10 bases remaining between them.

The chain couples TRBV27 to TRBJ1-1; 8 bases are a match to TRBD1. Germline trimming cut 4 bases from V and 1 base from J; bases unmatched to any gene: 11. Germline V CDR1 and CDR2: MNHEY, SMNVEV (reference sequence). This CDR3 has 17 residues. In DNA, the CDR3 is TGTGCCAGCAGTTACGGACAGGGATCTCTCGGGAACACTGAAGCTTTCTTT. It is translated as CASSYGQGSLGNTEAFF.

The chain is built from TRBV14 and TRBJ2-1, with 7 bases aligning to TRBD2. CDR3 length: 16 residues. The J segment lost 4 bases and the V segment lost 1 base, leaving 7 bases of the junction unmatched. Per the germline V gene, CDR1 is SGHDN and CDR2 is FVKESK. This CDR3 reads CASSQGLAVVYNEQFF. The CDR3 DNA follows: TGTGCCAGCAGCCAAGGTCTAGCGGTGGTTTACAATGAGCAGTTCTTC. The full variable domain, in which reference TRBV14 and TRBJ2-1 provide the parts outside the CDR3, is EAGVTQFPSHSVIEKGQTVTLRCDPISGHDNLYWYRRVMGKEIKFLLHFVKESKQDESGMPNNRFLAERTGGTYSTLKVQPAELEDSGVYFCASSQGLAVVYNEQFFGPGTRLTVL.

This rearrangement joins TRBV5-6 to TRBJ2-2; no clear D gene. CDR3 size: 17 residues. Germline V gives CDR1 SGHDT, CDR2 YYEEEE. V lost 3 bases, J lost 1 base, and 16 bases lay in between. The CDR3 loop is CASSSLVWVENTGELFF. The CDR3 DNA reads TGTGCCAGCAGCTCCCTAGTTTGGGTTGAGAACACCGGGGAGCTGTTTTTT.

The chain uses TRBV19 and TRBJ2-2; unclear D gene. The V gene's germline CDR1 is LNHDA and CDR2 SQIVND (reference sequence). Trimming stripped 7 bases from V and 2 bases from J, with 8 bases between. This CDR3 has 13 residues. CDR3 amino acids: CASMAANTGELFF. CDR3 sequence (DNA): TGTGCCAGTATGGCGGCAAACACCGGGGAGCTGTTTTTT. The full variable domain, rest sourced from reference TRBV19 and TRBJ2-2, is DGGITQSPKYLFRKEGQNVTLSCEQNLNHDAMYWYRQDPGQGLRLIYYSQIVNDFQKGDIAEGYSVSREKKESFPLTVTSAQKNPTAFYLCASMAANTGELFFGEGSRLTVL.

J is TRBJ2-5 and V is TRBV7-6; TRBD2 aligns across 9 bases. Per the germline V gene, CDR1 is SGHVS and CDR2 is FNYEAQ. This CDR3 contains 14 residues. V was clipped by 6 bases and J by 2 bases; unmatched bases: 4. CDR3 coding DNA: TGTGCCAGCAGTGATGCGGGGGGGCAAGAGACCCAGTACTTC. Its translation: CASSDAGGQETQYF.

The chain joins TRBV11-2 to TRBJ1-2; 10 nucleotides agree with TRBD1. V dropped 5 bases and J dropped 5; count of bases not matched to a gene: 14. The CDR3 contains 17 residues. The germline V gene encodes CDR1 SGHAT and CDR2 FQNNGV. The CDR3 DNA follows: TGTGCCAGCAGCGAAAGACAGGGGGCGGGGAGAGGGTATGGCTACACCTTC. Translation: CASSERQGAGRGYGYTF.

In regard to this clone: Other DNA sequences within the sample encode an identical CDR3. This sequence joins TRBV19 and TRBJ1-2; D not certain. This CDR3 region has 12 residues. V was pared by 6 bases and J by 3 bases, with 8 bases between. Germline V gene data show CDR1 as LNHDA and CDR2 as SQIVND (reference sequence). This CDR3 is CASSLRDYGYTF. In nucleotides, the CDR3 is TGTGCCAGTAGCTTGAGGGACTATGGCTACACCTTC.

The chain is built from TRBV7-9 and TRBJ2-1; 11 positions match TRBD2. Germline assignment: CDR1 SEHNR and CDR2 FQNEAQ (reference sequence). The CDR3 is 16 amino acids. J gave up 4 bases and V 5 bases, and 7 bases lay outside the gene matches. The CDR3 nucleotides are TGTGCCAGCAGCGCCTTAGCGGGAGGGATATACAATGAGCAGTTCTTC. The encoded protein is CASSALAGGIYNEQFF.

The V call is TRBV28, the J call TRBJ1-1, with 9 bases that match TRBD1. This CDR3 has 14 residues. Germline-derived CDR1 and CDR2 are MDHEN and SYDVKM. V shed 5 bases, J shed 1 base, and the junction held 2 bases outside the gene matches. The CDR3 bases are TGTGCCAGCAGTATGGGACAGGGGAACACTGAAGCTTTCTTT. It encodes CASSMGQGNTEAFF. Drawing the rest from reference TRBV28 and TRBJ1-1, the complete variable domain is DVKVTQSSRYLVKRTGEKVFLECVQDMDHENMFWYRQDPGLGLRLIYFSYDVKMKEKGDIPEGYSVSREKKERFSLILESASTNQTSMYLCASSMGQGNTEAFFGQGTRLTVV.

The chain couples TRBV4-2 to TRBJ2-7; TRBD2 aligns across 13 bases. The CDR3 contains 15 residues. V lost 8 bases to trimming and J lost 4 bases; unmatched junction nucleotides: 8. Germline V gene lookup returns CDR1 LGHNA and CDR2 YNFKEQ. CDR3 residues: CASGTSGGAVYEQYF. In DNA, the CDR3 is TGTGCCAGCGGTACTAGCGGGGGGGCCGTTTACGAGCAGTACTTC.

The DNA of the CDR3 is TGTGCCAGCAGCTTGAGCGGGGCTGAGCAGTTCTTC. It is translated as CASSLSGAEQFF. The rearrangement joins TRBV5-4 to TRBJ2-1; 7 nucleotides agree with TRBD2. V shed 1 base and J 9 bases; nucleotides not matched to a gene: 1. In germline, CDR1 is SGHNT, CDR2 YYREEE (reference sequence). The length of the CDR3 is 12 residues.

The chain recombines TRBV4-1 with TRBJ1-2; tentative D call: TRBD1 (5 bases). V lost 4 bases to trimming and J lost 4 bases, with 10 bases between them. CDR1 and CDR2 from the germline V gene are MGHRA and YSYEKL. The CDR3 totals 13 residues. CDR3 in DNA: TGCGCCAGCAGCCCCGACAGAAGCTATGGCTACACCTTC. Residues: CASSPDRSYGYTF.

The V gene is TRBV5-4, the J gene TRBJ1-6; 7 bases match TRBD1. The CDR3 has 14 amino acids. Germline lookup yields CDR1 SGHNT and CDR2 YYREEE (reference sequence). V shed 6 bases and J 6 bases; nucleotides not matched to a gene: 6. This CDR3 reads CASTAQGSNSPLHF. The CDR3 DNA is TGTGCCAGCACCGCACAGGGGTCTAATTCACCCCTCCACTTT. Full variable domain (missing parts from reference TRBV5-4 and TRBJ1-6): ETGVTQSPTHLIKTRGQQVTLRCSSQSGHNTVSWYQQALGQGPQFIFQYYREEENGRGNFPPRFSGLQFPNYSSELNVNALELDDSALYLCASTAQGSNSPLHFGNGTRLTVT.

The chain joins TRBV7-9 to TRBJ2-3; 10 bases agree with TRBD2. Germline trimming cut 4 bases from V and 2 bases from J; bases unmatched to any gene: 3. Germline CDR1 SEHNR, CDR2 FQNEAQ (reference sequence). This CDR3 comprises 15 residues. The CDR3 DNA follows: TGTGCCAGCAGCTCTAGCGGGGGCTACACAGATACGCAGTATTTT. Translation gives CASSSSGGYTDTQYF.

J is TRBJ1-6 and V is TRBV30; tentatively, D is TRBD1 (6 bases). The CDR3 consists of 13 residues. Germline CDR1 and CDR2: GTSNPN and SVGIG (reference sequence). V shed 3 bases and J shed 7 bases, with 10 bases lying between them. As DNA, the CDR3 is TGTGCCTGGAGCGGGACAACCAATTCACCCCTCCACTTT. This encodes CAWSGTTNSPLHF.